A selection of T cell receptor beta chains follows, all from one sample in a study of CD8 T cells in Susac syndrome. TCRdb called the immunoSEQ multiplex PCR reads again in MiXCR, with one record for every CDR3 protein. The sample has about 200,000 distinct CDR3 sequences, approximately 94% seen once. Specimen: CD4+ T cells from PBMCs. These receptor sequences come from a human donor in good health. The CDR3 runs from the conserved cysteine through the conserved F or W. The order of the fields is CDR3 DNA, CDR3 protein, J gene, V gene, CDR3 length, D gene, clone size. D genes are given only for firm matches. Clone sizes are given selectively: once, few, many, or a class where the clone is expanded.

CDR3 DNA: TGTGCCAGCAGTGAAGGGCGGAACTATGGCTACACCTTC
CDR3 protein: CASSEGRNYGYTF
J gene: TRBJ1-2
V gene: TRBV6-1
CDR3 length: 13
D gene: .
clone size: .

CDR3 DNA: TGTGCCAGCAGCGTAGAAAGTCTCAGCACAGATACGCAGTATTTT
CDR3 protein: CASSVESLSTDTQYF
J gene: TRBJ2-3
V gene: TRBV9
CDR3 length: 15
D gene: .
clone size: .

CDR3 DNA: TGTGCCAGCAGCCTTTCCGGAGGGGACGGGGAGACCCAGTACTTC
CDR3 protein: CASSLSGGDGETQYF
J gene: TRBJ2-5
V gene: TRBV3-1
CDR3 length: 15
D gene: .
clone size: .

CDR3 DNA: TGTGCCAGCAGTGAAGCGGGAGGAGTTAATGCGGAAGCTTTCTTT
CDR3 protein: CASSEAGGVNAEAFF
J gene: TRBJ1-1
V gene: TRBV2
CDR3 length: 15
D gene: .
clone size: .

CDR3 DNA: TGTGCCAGCAGGGTACAGGGGGGTTTGACTCCCGGTGGGGGTTACTATGGCTACACCTTC
CDR3 protein: CASRVQGGLTPGGGYYGYTF
J gene: TRBJ1-2
V gene: TRBV28
CDR3 length: 20
D gene: TRBD1
clone size: .

CDR3 DNA: TGCAGTGCTAGGCTACAGGGAAGCACAGATACGCAGTATTTT
CDR3 protein: CSARLQGSTDTQYF
J gene: TRBJ2-3
V gene: TRBV20-1
CDR3 length: 14
D gene: .
clone size: .

CDR3 DNA: TGTGCCAGCAGCCAAAAGAGGGCAGTGGGTAATTCACCCCTCCACTTT
CDR3 protein: CASSQKRAVGNSPLHF
J gene: TRBJ1-6
V gene: TRBV3-1
CDR3 length: 16
D gene: .
clone size: .

CDR3 DNA: TGTGTCAGCCGACGATCTCTAAGAGGGAACACTGAAGCTTTCTTT
CDR3 protein: CVSRRSLRGNTEAFF
J gene: TRBJ1-1
V gene: TRBV2
CDR3 length: 15
D gene: .
clone size: .

CDR3 DNA: TGTGCCAGCAAATCAAGGTCGGGGACAGGGGAGGGTCTCTACGAGCAGTACTTC
CDR3 protein: CASKSRSGTGEGLYEQYF
J gene: TRBJ2-7
V gene: TRBV6-1
CDR3 length: 18
D gene: TRBD1
clone size: .

CDR3 DNA: TGCGCCAGCGGGGAACCTGGGAGTGGCTACACCTTC
CDR3 protein: CASGEPGSGYTF
J gene: TRBJ1-2
V gene: TRBV5-1
CDR3 length: 12
D gene: .
clone size: .

CDR3 DNA: TGTGCCAGCAGTTTATCCCGCAGGCCTCTCCGTATAGGGTTC
CDR3 protein: CASSLSRRPLRIGF
J gene: TRBJ2-7
V gene: TRBV6-5
CDR3 length: 14
D gene: .
clone size: once

CDR3 DNA: TGCAGTGCTAACAGGGGTAGGAATGAGCAGTTCTTC
CDR3 protein: CSANRGRNEQFF
J gene: TRBJ2-1
V gene: TRBV20-1
CDR3 length: 12
D gene: TRBD1
clone size: few

CDR3 DNA: TGTGCCAGCGTAACCGGGACAGGGATGAAGTCACCCCTCCACTTT
CDR3 protein: CASVTGTGMKSPLHF
J gene: TRBJ1-6
V gene: TRBV6-1
CDR3 length: 15
D gene: TRBD1
clone size: .

CDR3 DNA: TGTGCCAGCACCTCGCCGGGACTAGGTGGGGAGACCCAGTACTTC
CDR3 protein: CASTSPGLGGETQYF
J gene: TRBJ2-5
V gene: TRBV27
CDR3 length: 15
D gene: TRBD2
clone size: .

CDR3 DNA: TGTGCCAGCAGCCACCCAGGGGCTCGGCTTGGCTACACCTTC
CDR3 protein: CASSHPGARLGYTF
J gene: TRBJ1-2
V gene: TRBV7-9
CDR3 length: 14
D gene: .
clone size: .

CDR3 DNA: TGCAGTGCTTATCTCCGGGGGGATGAGCAGTTCTTC
CDR3 protein: CSAYLRGDEQFF
J gene: TRBJ2-1
V gene: TRBV20-1
CDR3 length: 12
D gene: TRBD2
clone size: .

CDR3 DNA: TGCAGTGCTGCTCGGGAGGACCGCACAGATACGCAGTATTTT
CDR3 protein: CSAAREDRTDTQYF
J gene: TRBJ2-3
V gene: TRBV20-1
CDR3 length: 14
D gene: TRBD2
clone size: .

CDR3 DNA: TGTGCCAGCAGCCCTGTGGGTGGAGGGCCCCAGCATTTT
CDR3 protein: CASSPVGGGPQHF
J gene: TRBJ1-5
V gene: TRBV2
CDR3 length: 13
D gene: .
clone size: .

CDR3 DNA: TGTGCCAGCAGTGAGCTAGCGGGCCTGAGCTACGAGCAGTACTTC
CDR3 protein: CASSELAGLSYEQYF
J gene: TRBJ2-7
V gene: TRBV12-3/TRBV12-4
CDR3 length: 15
D gene: TRBD2
clone size: .

CDR3 DNA: TGCGCCAGCAGCACCGAGGGACGGCAACAAGAGACCCAGTACTTC
CDR3 protein: CASSTEGRQQETQYF
J gene: TRBJ2-5
V gene: TRBV5-1
CDR3 length: 15
D gene: .
clone size: .

CDR3 DNA: TGTGCCAGCAGCCAAGATCAAAGCGAAAAACTGTTTTTT
CDR3 protein: CASSQDQSEKLFF
J gene: TRBJ1-4
V gene: TRBV4-2
CDR3 length: 13
D gene: .
clone size: .

CDR3 DNA: TGTGCCAGCAGCGTAGCGGGGACTAGGCCAGATACGCAGTATTTT
CDR3 protein: CASSVAGTRPDTQYF
J gene: TRBJ2-3
V gene: TRBV9
CDR3 length: 15
D gene: TRBD2
clone size: .

CDR3 DNA: TGCGCCAGCAGCGCGGAAGGACGGTCGGACGTCCTGACTTTC
CDR3 protein: CASSAEGRSDVLTF
J gene: TRBJ2-6
V gene: TRBV5-1
CDR3 length: 14
D gene: .
clone size: .

CDR3 DNA: TGTGCCAGTAGTATACCCGGCACGAACACCGGGGAGCTGTTTTTT
CDR3 protein: CASSIPGTNTGELFF
J gene: TRBJ2-2
V gene: TRBV19
CDR3 length: 15
D gene: .
clone size: once

CDR3 DNA: TGTGCCAGCAGCCCCACAGGGGTCTACGAGCAGTACTTC
CDR3 protein: CASSPTGVYEQYF
J gene: TRBJ2-7
V gene: TRBV7-2
CDR3 length: 13
D gene: TRBD1
clone size: few

CDR3 DNA: TGTGCCAGCAGCCTGGCATCTCTGAATCAGCCCCAGCATTTT
CDR3 protein: CASSLASLNQPQHF
J gene: TRBJ1-5
V gene: TRBV7-2
CDR3 length: 14
D gene: .
clone size: once

CDR3 DNA: TGTGCCACCGCTTGGGGGGGGGCGCAGGCAGATACGCAGTATTTT
CDR3 protein: CATAWGGAQADTQYF
J gene: TRBJ2-3
V gene: TRBV15
CDR3 length: 15
D gene: .
clone size: .

CDR3 DNA: TGTGCCAGCAGTGACTCGATCATCTCGGGGGATGAGTTCTTC
CDR3 protein: CASSDSIISGDEFF
J gene: TRBJ2-1
V gene: TRBV6-4
CDR3 length: 14
D gene: .
clone size: once

CDR3 DNA: TGCGCCAGCAGTCATTCCCCCGGGCCCGTTTCCACCTTC
CDR3 protein: CASSHSPGPVSTF
J gene: TRBJ1-2
V gene: TRBV23-1
CDR3 length: 13
D gene: .
clone size: .

CDR3 DNA: TGTGCCAGCAGCCCAGCAGGTGCAGCCTTGGCGATCTTC
CDR3 protein: CASSPAGAALAIF
J gene: TRBJ2-1
V gene: TRBV14
CDR3 length: 13
D gene: .
clone size: .

CDR3 DNA: TGCAGCGTTGGCGGGACCGGTAATCAGCCCCAGCATTTT
CDR3 protein: CSVGGTGNQPQHF
J gene: TRBJ1-5
V gene: TRBV29-1
CDR3 length: 13
D gene: .
clone size: .

CDR3 DNA: TGCGCCAGCAGCTTGACCCCGGGACAGGGGGCAGAGACCCAGTACTTC
CDR3 protein: CASSLTPGQGAETQYF
J gene: TRBJ2-5
V gene: TRBV5-1
CDR3 length: 16
D gene: TRBD1
clone size: .

CDR3 DNA: TGTGCCAGCACGCTCGACAGGGCGAACACTGAAGCTTTCTTT
CDR3 protein: CASTLDRANTEAFF
J gene: TRBJ1-1
V gene: TRBV11-2
CDR3 length: 14
D gene: TRBD1
clone size: .